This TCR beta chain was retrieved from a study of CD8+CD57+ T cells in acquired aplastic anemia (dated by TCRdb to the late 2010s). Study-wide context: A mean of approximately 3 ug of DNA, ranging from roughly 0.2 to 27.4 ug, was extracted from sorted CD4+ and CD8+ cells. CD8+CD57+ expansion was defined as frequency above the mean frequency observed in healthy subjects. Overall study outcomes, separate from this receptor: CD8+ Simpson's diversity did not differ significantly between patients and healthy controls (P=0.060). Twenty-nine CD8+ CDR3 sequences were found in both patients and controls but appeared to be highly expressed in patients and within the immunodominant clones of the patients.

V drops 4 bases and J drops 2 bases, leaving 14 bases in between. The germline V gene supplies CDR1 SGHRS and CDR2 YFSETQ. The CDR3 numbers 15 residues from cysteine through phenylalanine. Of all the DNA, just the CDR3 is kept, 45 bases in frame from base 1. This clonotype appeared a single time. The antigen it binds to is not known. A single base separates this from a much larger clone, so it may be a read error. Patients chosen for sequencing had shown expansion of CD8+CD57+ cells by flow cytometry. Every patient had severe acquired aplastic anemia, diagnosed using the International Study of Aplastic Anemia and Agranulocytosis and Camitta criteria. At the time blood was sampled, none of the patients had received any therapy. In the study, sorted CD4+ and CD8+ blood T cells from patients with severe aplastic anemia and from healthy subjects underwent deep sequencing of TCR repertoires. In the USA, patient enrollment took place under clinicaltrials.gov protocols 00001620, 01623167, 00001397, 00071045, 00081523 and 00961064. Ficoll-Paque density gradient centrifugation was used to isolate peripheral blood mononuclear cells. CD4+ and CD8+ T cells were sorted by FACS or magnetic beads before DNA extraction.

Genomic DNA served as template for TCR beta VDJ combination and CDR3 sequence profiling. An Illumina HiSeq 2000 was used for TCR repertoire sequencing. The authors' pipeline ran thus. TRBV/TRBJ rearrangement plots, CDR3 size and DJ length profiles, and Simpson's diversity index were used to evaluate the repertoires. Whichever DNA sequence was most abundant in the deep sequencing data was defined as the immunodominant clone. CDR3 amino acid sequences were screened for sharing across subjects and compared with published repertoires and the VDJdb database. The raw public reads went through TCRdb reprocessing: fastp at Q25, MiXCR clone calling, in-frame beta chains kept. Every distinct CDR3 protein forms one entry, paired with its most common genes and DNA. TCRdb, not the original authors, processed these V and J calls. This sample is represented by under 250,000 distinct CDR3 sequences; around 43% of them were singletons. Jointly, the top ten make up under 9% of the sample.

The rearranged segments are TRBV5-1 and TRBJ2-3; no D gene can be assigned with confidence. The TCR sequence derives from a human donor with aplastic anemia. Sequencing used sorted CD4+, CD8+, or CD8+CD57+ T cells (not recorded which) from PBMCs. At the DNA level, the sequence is TGCGCCAGCAGCCCCAATTCCCGCAACACAGATACGCAGTATTTT. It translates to CASSPNSRNTDTQYF.